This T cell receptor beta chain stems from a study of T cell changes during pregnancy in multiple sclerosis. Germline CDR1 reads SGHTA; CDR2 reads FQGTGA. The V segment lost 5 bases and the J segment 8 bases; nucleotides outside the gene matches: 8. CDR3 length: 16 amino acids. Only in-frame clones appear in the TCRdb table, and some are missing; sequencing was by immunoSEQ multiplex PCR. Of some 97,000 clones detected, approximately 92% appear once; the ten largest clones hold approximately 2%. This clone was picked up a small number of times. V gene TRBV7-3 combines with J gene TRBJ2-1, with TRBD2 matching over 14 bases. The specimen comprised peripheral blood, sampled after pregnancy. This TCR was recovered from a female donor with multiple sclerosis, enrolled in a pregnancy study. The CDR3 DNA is TGTGCCAGCAGCACCTGGACTAGCGGGGGGACGGATGAGCAGTTCTTC. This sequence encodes CASSTWTSGGTDEQFF.